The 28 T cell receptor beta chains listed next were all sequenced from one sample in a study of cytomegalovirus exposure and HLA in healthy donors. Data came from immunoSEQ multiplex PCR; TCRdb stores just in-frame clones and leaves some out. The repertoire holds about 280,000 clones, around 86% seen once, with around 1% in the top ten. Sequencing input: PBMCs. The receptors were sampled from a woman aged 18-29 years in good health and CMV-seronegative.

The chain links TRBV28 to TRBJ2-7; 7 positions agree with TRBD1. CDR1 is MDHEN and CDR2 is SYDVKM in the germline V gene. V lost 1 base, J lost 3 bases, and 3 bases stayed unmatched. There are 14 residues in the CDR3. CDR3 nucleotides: TGTGCCAGCAGTTTATATGACAGGGACTACGAGCAGTACTTC. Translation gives CASSLYDRDYEQYF. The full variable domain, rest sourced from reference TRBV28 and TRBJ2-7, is DVKVTQSSRYLVKRTGEKVFLECVQDMDHENMFWYRQDPGLGLRLIYFSYDVKMKEKGDIPEGYSVSREKKERFSLILESASTNQTSMYLCASSLYDRDYEQYFGPGTRLTVT.

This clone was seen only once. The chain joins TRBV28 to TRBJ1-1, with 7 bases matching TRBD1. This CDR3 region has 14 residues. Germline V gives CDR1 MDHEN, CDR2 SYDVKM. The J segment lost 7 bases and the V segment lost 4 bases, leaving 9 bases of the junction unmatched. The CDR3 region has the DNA TGTGCCAGCAGTTCCCGACCCAGACAGGGTGAAGCTTTCTTT. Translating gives CASSSRPRQGEAFF.

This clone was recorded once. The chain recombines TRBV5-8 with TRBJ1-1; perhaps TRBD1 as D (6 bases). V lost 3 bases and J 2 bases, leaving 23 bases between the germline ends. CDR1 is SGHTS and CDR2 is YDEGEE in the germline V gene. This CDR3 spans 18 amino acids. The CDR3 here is CASSSGGTKQGRNTEAFF. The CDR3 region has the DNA TGTGCCAGCAGCTCGGGGGGGACCAAACAGGGCCGCAACACTGAAGCTTTCTTT.

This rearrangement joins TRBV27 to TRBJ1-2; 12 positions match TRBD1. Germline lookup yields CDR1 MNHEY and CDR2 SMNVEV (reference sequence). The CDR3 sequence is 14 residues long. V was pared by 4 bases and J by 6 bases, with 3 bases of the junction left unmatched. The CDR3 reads CASSWDRGLDGYTF. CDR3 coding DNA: TGTGCCAGCAGTTGGGACAGGGGGCTTGATGGCTACACCTTC.

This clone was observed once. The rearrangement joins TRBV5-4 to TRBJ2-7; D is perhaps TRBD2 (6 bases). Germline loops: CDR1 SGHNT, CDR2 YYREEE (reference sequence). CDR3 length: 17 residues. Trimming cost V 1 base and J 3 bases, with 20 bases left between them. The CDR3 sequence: CASSLLLLAIPYYEQYF. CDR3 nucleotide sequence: TGTGCCAGCAGCTTGTTATTGCTAGCGATACCTTACTACGAGCAGTACTTC.

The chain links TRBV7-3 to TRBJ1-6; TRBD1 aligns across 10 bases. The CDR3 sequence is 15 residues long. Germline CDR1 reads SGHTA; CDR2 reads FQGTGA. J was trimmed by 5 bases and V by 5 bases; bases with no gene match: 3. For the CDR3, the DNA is TGTGCCAGCAGCACTGGGACAGGGGATAATTCACCCCTCCACTTT. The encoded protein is CASSTGTGDNSPLHF.

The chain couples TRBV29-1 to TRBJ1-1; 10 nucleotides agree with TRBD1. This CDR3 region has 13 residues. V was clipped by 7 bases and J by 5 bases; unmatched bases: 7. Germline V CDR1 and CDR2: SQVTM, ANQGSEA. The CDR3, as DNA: TGCAGCGCAAGACAGGGGGCCCCGACTGAAGCTTTCTTT. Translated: CSARQGAPTEAFF.

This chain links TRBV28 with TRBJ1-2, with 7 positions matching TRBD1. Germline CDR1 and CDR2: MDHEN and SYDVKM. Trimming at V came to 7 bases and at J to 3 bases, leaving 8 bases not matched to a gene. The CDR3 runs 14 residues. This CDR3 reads CASTKPGGYYGYTF. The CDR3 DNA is TGTGCCAGCACCAAACCAGGGGGATACTATGGCTACACCTTC.

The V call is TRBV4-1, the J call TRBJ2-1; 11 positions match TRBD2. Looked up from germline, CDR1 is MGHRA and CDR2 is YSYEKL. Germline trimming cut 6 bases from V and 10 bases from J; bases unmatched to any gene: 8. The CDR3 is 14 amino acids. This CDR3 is CASRVAGGEKEQFF. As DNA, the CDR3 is TGCGCCAGCAGGGTAGCGGGGGGGGAGAAAGAGCAGTTCTTC.

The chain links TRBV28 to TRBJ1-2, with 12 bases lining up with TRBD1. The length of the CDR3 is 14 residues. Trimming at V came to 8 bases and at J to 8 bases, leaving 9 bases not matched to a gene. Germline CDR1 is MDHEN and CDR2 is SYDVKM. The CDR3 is CASVGDRGHLGYTF. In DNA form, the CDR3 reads TGTGCCAGCGTAGGGGACAGGGGGCATTTGGGCTACACCTTC.

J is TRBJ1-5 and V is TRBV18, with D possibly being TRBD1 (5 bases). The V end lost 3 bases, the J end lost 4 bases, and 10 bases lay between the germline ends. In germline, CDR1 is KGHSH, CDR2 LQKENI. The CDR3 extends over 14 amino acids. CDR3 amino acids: CASSPETANQPQHF. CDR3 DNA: TGTGCCAGCTCACCGGAGACAGCTAATCAGCCCCAGCATTTT.

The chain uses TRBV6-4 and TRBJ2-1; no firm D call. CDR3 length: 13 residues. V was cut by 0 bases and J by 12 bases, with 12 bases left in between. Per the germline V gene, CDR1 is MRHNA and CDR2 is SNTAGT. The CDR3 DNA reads TGTGCCAGCAGTGACTCGACTTCAGAAGGGCAGTTCTTC. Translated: CASSDSTSEGQFF.

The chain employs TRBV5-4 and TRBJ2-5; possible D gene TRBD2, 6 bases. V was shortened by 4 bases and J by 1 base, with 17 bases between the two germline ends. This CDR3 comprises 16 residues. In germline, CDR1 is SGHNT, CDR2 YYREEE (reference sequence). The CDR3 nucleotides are TGTGCCAGCAGCGCAGAAGCAGGGACTTTCCAAGAGACCCAGTACTTC. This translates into CASSAEAGTFQETQYF. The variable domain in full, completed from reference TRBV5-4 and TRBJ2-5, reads ETGVTQSPTHLIKTRGQQVTLRCSSQSGHNTVSWYQQALGQGPQFIFQYYREEENGRGNFPPRFSGLQFPNYSSELNVNALELDDSALYLCASSAEAGTFQETQYFGPGTRLLVL.

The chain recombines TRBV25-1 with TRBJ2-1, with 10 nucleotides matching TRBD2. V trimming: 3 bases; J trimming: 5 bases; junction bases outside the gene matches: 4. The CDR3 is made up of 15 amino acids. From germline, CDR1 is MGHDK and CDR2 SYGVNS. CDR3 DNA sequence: TGTGCCAGCAGTGACGGGCTAGCGGGAGACAATGAGCAGTTCTTC. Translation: CASSDGLAGDNEQFF.

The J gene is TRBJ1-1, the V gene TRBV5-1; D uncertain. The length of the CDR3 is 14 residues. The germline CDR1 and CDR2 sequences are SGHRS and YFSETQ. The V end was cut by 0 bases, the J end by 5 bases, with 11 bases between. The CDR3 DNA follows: TGCGCCAGCAGCTTGGAAACAGTTGCGACTGAAGCTTTCTTT. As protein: CASSLETVATEAFF.

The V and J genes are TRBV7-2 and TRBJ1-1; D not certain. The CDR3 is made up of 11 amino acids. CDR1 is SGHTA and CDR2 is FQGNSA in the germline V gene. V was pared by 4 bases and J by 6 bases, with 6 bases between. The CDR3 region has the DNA TGTGCCAGCAGCTACGAGTCTGAAGCTTTCTTT. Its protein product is CASSYESEAFF.

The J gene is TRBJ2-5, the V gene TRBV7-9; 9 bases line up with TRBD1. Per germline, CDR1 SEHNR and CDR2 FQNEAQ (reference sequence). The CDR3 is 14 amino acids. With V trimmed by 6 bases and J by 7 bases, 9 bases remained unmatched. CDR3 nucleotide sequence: TGTGCCAGCAGTTATAAGGACAGGGGTGGGACCCAGTACTTC. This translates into CASSYKDRGGTQYF. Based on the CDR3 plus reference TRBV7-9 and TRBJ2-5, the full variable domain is DTGVSQNPRHKITKRGQNVTFRCDPISEHNRLYWYRQTLGQGPEFLTYFQNEAQLEKSRLLSDRFSAERPKGSFSTLEIQRTEQGDSAMYLCASSYKDRGGTQYFGPGTRLLVL.

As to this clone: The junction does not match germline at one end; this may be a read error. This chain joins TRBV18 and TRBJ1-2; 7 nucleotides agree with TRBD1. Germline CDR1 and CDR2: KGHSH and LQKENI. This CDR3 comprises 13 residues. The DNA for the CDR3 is TGTGCCAGCTCACCCCGGGACAGCGACGGGCGAGGTTTC. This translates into CASSPRDSDGRGF.

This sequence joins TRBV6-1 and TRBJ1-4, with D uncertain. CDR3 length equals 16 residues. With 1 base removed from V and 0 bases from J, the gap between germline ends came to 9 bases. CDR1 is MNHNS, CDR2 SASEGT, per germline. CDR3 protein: CASSEDGRTTNEKLFF. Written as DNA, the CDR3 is TGTGCCAGCAGTGAAGATGGCAGAACAACTAATGAAAAACTGTTTTTT.

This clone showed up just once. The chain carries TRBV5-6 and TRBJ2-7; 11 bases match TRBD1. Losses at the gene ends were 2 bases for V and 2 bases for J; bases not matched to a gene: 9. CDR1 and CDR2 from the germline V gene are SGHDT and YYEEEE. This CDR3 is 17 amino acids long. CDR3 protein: CASSLGTGGMLAYEQYF. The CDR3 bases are TGTGCCAGCAGCTTAGGGACAGGGGGTATGTTGGCCTACGAGCAGTACTTC.

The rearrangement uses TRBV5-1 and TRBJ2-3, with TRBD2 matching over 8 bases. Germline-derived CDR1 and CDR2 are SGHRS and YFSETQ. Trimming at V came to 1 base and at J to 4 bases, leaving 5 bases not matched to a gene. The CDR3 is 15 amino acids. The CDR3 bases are TGCGCCAGCAGCTTGACGAGCGGGGGAGCAGATACGCAGTATTTT. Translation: CASSLTSGGADTQYF.

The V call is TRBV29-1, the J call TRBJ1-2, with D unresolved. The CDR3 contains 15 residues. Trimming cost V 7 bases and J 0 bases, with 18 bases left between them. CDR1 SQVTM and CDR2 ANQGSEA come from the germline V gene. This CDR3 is CSAERQSSANYGYTF. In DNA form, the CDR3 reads TGCAGCGCCGAGAGGCAGTCATCGGCTAACTATGGCTACACCTTC.

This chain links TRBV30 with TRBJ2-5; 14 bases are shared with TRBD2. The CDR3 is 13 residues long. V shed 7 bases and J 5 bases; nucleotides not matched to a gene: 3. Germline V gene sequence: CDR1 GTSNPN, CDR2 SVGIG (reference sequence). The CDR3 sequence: CASTSGGAETQYF. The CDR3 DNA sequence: TGTGCCTCGACTAGCGGGGGGGCCGAGACCCAGTACTTC.

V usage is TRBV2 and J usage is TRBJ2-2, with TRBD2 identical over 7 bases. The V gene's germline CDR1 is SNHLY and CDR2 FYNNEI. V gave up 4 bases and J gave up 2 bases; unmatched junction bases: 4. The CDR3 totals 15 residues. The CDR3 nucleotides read TGTGCCAGCAGTGGGGAGGGAACAAACACCGGGGAGCTGTTTTTT. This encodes CASSGEGTNTGELFF.

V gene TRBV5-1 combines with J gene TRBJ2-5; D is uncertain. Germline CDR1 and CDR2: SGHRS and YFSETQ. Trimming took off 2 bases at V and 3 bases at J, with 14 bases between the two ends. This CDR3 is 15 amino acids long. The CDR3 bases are TGCGCCAGCAGCTTCCAGACCGGCGGCGAAGAGACCCAGTACTTC. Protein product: CASSFQTGGEETQYF.

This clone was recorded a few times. As DNA, the CDR3 is TGCGCCAGCAGCCAAGACTCTGGACTAGCGGGAGGCGGGGAGCTGTTTTTT. The encoded protein is CASSQDSGLAGGGELFF. The chain joins TRBV4-1 to TRBJ2-2, with TRBD2 identical over 14 bases. Germline CDR1 reads MGHRA; CDR2 reads YSYEKL. The ends lost 0 bases at V and 7 bases at J; junction bases unmatched: 4. The CDR3 is 17 amino acids.

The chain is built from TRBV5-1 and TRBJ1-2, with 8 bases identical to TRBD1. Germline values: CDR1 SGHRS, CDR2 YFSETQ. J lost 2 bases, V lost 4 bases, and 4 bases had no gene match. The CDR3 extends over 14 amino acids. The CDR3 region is CASSKGQENYGYTF. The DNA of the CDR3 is TGCGCCAGCAGCAAGGGACAGGAAAACTATGGCTACACCTTC.

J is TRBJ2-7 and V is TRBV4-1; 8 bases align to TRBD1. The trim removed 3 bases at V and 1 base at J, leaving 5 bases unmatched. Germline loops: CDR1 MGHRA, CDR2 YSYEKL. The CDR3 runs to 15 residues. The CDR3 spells CASSHPGQASYEQYF. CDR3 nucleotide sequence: TGCGCCAGCAGCCACCCGGGACAGGCATCCTACGAGCAGTACTTC.